This T cell receptor (beta chain) was captured in a study of CD8 T cells in ankylosing spondylitis. Study-wide findings and caveats: Peripheral blood held disease-linked clones only at relatively low frequency, and these were CD8+. Earlier work had already found some motif variants in reactive arthritis synovial fluid and blood. A TCR beta motif of fewer than ten highly homologous variants seemed to mark ankylosing spondylitis blood.

For TCR beta, libraries came from quantitative 5'-RACE with molecular barcodes. In TCRdb, the 5' RACE reads were re-called with MiXCR into one record per CDR3 protein. The profile shows fewer than 200,000 distinct CDR3 sequences, approximately 18% of them singletons. The CDR3 runs 15 residues. V dropped 3 bases and J dropped 0 bases, with 10 bases sitting between them. Ten or more counts support this clonotype. Its target is not known. V and J are TRBV12-3 or TRBV12-4 and TRBJ2-3; tentative D call: TRBD2 (6 bases). The sequence was obtained from a male donor under 30 with ankylosing spondylitis or in good health (not recorded which). The material sequenced was blood, either unsorted or a sorted T cell fraction (not recorded which). The CDR3 spells CASSFGGISTDTQYF. CDR3 coding DNA: TGTGCCAGCAGTTTCGGCGGGATAAGCACAGATACGCAGTATTTT.